These 12 T cell receptor beta chains came from one sample sequenced in a study of blood T cell repertoires in COVID-19. Repertoires were generated with immunoSEQ multiplex PCR, while TCRdb's copy carries only in-frame clones and drops some. This table holds 70,000 to 85,000 clones, approximately 90% found once. The specimen sequenced was peripheral blood. The origin of the receptors is a woman in her forties or fifties with active or convalescent COVID-19.

The chain recombines TRBV18 with TRBJ1-1; 7 nucleotides agree with TRBD1. CDR3 length equals 17 residues. V gave up 4 bases and J gave up 0 bases; unmatched junction bases: 11. Looked up from germline, CDR1 is KGHSH and CDR2 is LQKENI. CDR3 protein: CASSLLRTGTMNTEAFF. The CDR3 coding sequence is TGTGCCAGCTCACTTCTTCGGACAGGAACAATGAACACTGAAGCTTTCTTT.

DNA for the CDR3: TGTGCTAGTGGTCCCGAGCGGGGGGGCGGGGAGACCCAGTACTTC. It yields the protein CASGPERGGGETQYF. V usage is TRBV12-5 and J usage is TRBJ2-5, with TRBD2 matching over 10 bases. The CDR3 spans 15 residues. CDR1 and CDR2 (germline): LGHNT, FRNRAP. The trim removed 5 bases at V and 5 bases at J, leaving 8 bases unmatched. Full variable domain (rest looked up from reference TRBV12-5 and TRBJ2-5): DARVTQTPRHKVTEMGQEVTMRCQPILGHNTVFWYRQTMMQGLELLAYFRNRAPLDDSGMPKDRFSAEMPDATLATLKIQPSEPRDSAVYFCASGPERGGGETQYFGPGTRLLVL.

The rearrangement joins TRBV24-1 to TRBJ2-5; TRBD2 aligns across 7 bases. The ends lost 8 bases at V and 0 bases at J; junction bases unmatched: 11. Germline assignment: CDR1 KGHDR and CDR2 SFDVKD. The CDR3 covers 16 residues. Here the CDR3 reads CATMGREGRYQETQYF. CDR3 nucleotide sequence: TGTGCCACCATGGGAAGGGAGGGGCGGTACCAAGAGACCCAGTACTTC.

The chain uses TRBV4-3 and TRBJ2-7, with 7 bases that match TRBD1. Germline values: CDR1 LGHNA, CDR2 YSLEER. Trimming cost V 2 bases and J 3 bases; bases outside gene matches: 4. The CDR3 length is 14 residues. This CDR3 is CASSQLQGDYEQYF. As DNA, the CDR3 is TGCGCCAGCAGCCAACTCCAGGGGGACTACGAGCAGTACTTC.

V and J are TRBV3-1 (or the pseudogene TRBV3-2) and TRBJ2-2; D is unresolved. The length of the CDR3 is 15 residues. V gave up 5 bases and J gave up 6 bases, with 16 bases separating them. CDR1 and CDR2 (germline): LGHDT, YNNKEL (reference sequence). CDR3 bases: TGTGCCAGCAGCGTCGACTCCAGCCCTCCCGGGGAGCTGTTTTTT. This sequence encodes CASSVDSSPPGELFF.

The V call is TRBV15, the J call TRBJ2-7; 11 bases fit TRBD2. This CDR3 has 15 residues. Germline V gene lookup returns CDR1 LNHNV and CDR2 YYDKDF (reference sequence). Trimming removed 1 base from V and 3 bases from J; junction bases left unmatched: 2. CDR3 nucleotides: TGTGCCACCAGCAGAGGGACTAGCGGGTTCTACGAGCAGTACTTC. Encoded protein: CATSRGTSGFYEQYF.

This chain connects TRBV12-3 or TRBV12-4 to TRBJ1-3, with D possibly TRBD1 on 6 matching bases. V was shortened by 6 bases and J by 3 bases, with 9 bases between the two germline ends. The CDR3 loop spans 13 amino acids. The CDR3, as DNA: TGTGCCAGCAGGAGGACAGATGGAAACACCATATATTTT. It specifies CASRRTDGNTIYF.

The chain recombines TRBV5-1 with TRBJ1-6; no definite D call. The CDR3 is 14 residues long. CDR1 SGHRS and CDR2 YFSETQ come from the germline V gene. Deletions cut 0 bases from V and 7 bases from J, with 8 bases between. The CDR3, as DNA: TGCGCCAGCAGCTTGGACAGCGGAAATTCACCCCTCCACTTT. It specifies CASSLDSGNSPLHF. Supplemented by reference TRBV5-1 and TRBJ1-6, the full variable domain reads KAGVTQTPRYLIKTRGQQVTLSCSPISGHRSVSWYQQTPGQGLQFLFEYFSETQRNKGNFPGRFSGRQFSNSRSEMNVSTLELGDSALYLCASSLDSGNSPLHFGNGTRLTVT.

CDR3 residues: CASSTGSSGNTIYF. CDR3 DNA sequence: TGTGCCAGTAGTACCGGGTCCTCTGGAAACACCATATATTTT. V is TRBV19 and J is TRBJ1-3, with no clear D. V shed 4 bases and J shed 0 bases, with 7 bases lying between them. In germline, CDR1 is LNHDA, CDR2 SQIVND (reference sequence). There are 14 residues in the CDR3.

This chain links TRBV3-1 (or the pseudogene TRBV3-2) with TRBJ1-2, with D unclear. Trimming stripped 5 bases from V and 0 bases from J, with 13 bases between. This CDR3 is 15 amino acids long. CDR1 is LGHDT and CDR2 is YNNKEL in the germline V gene (reference sequence). CDR3 DNA sequence: TGTGCCAGCAGCAAACGGGGAGCCTCTAACTATGGCTACACCTTC. Protein product: CASSKRGASNYGYTF.

The chain uses TRBV5-4 and TRBJ1-2; 12 bases align to TRBD1. Looked up from germline, CDR1 is SGHNT and CDR2 is YYREEE (reference sequence). CDR3 length equals 17 residues. V shed 2 bases, J shed 2 bases, and the junction held 7 bases outside the gene matches. The CDR3 DNA reads as TGTGCCAGCAGCTTCCGGGACAGGGGGCTAGGGAACTATGGCTACACCTTC. This sequence encodes CASSFRDRGLGNYGYTF.

The genes are TRBV6-6 and TRBJ2-7, with TRBD2 as a possible D gene (5 bases). With 0 bases removed from V and 6 bases from J, the gap between germline ends came to 9 bases. The CDR3 totals 13 residues. The germline CDR1 and CDR2 sequences are MNHNY and SVGAGI (reference sequence). CDR3 residues: CASSYSREGEQYF. The CDR3, as DNA: TGTGCCAGCAGTTACTCTCGGGAAGGCGAGCAGTACTTC.